The T cell receptor beta chain under discussion was sequenced for a study of identical twins. Findings of the study overall: The study based its conclusions on cross-sectional statistical analysis and did not follow the same donors. Where beta out-of-frame sequences were concerned, excess twin sharing was weaker. It was out-of-frame TCR alpha sharing in monozygotic twins that models underestimated.

CDR3 size: 10 residues. Trimming left V 8 bases short and J 4 bases short, with 5 bases between. Germline CDR1 is MNHEY and CDR2 is SVGAGI. Many counts were recorded for this clonotype. Its antigen is as yet unknown. Unique molecular identifiers were present on the cDNA, and a universal primer site came from template switching. TCRdb reprocessed the 5' RACE reads with MiXCR, giving one entry per CDR3 protein. The sample consists of 150,000 or so distinct CDR3 sequences, around 3.6% of them appearing once. Sequenced input: memory T cells sorted from blood. This receptor was taken from a man younger than 35 in good health. This chain connects TRBV6-5 to TRBJ1-1, with D unresolved. The CDR3 region has the DNA TGTGCCAGCGGGCGCACTGAAGCTTTCTTT. It yields the protein CASGRTEAFF.